The next 28 T cell receptor beta chains were all read from a single sample in a study of blood T cell repertoires in COVID-19. The table came from immunoSEQ multiplex PCR; TCRdb's copy has only in-frame clones and leaves some out. The table has around 170,000 clones, around four fifths seen once. Specimen: peripheral blood. Receptors were obtained from a woman between 40 and 55 years old with acute or convalescent COVID-19.

The V gene is TRBV21-1, the J gene TRBJ2-1; TRBD2, the table's D call, was not compared with the DNA. TRBV21-1 is a listed pseudogene. CDR3 length equals 15 residues. CDR3 sequence (DNA): TGTGCCAGCAGCAATCCTAGCGGAGTGGCAGCGGAGCAGTTCTTC. Amino acids: CASSNPSGVAAEQFF.

The chain uses TRBV28 and TRBJ2-1, with 9 bases lining up with TRBD2. The CDR3 is 15 amino acids. Trimming cost V 5 bases and J 9 bases; bases outside gene matches: 11. Germline-derived CDR1 and CDR2 are MDHEN and SYDVKM. CDR3 in amino acids: CASSPSGGGASEQFF. CDR3 bases: TGTGCCAGCAGTCCGTCGGGCGGGGGGGCCTCTGAGCAGTTCTTC.

This chain links TRBV6-1 with TRBJ2-1, with TRBD2 matching 7 bases. The germline CDR1 and CDR2 sequences are MNHNS and SASEGT. The CDR3 covers 16 residues. With V trimmed by 4 bases and J by 0 bases, 6 bases remained unmatched. CDR3 protein: CASSGEGGGSYNEQFF. In nucleotides, the CDR3 is TGTGCCAGCAGTGGGGAGGGCGGAGGCTCCTACAATGAGCAGTTCTTC.

The chain links TRBV29-1 to TRBJ2-2, with D perhaps matching TRBD1 (5 bases). Looked up from germline, CDR1 is SQVTM and CDR2 is ANQGSEA. This CDR3 has 13 residues. V was clipped by 4 bases and J by 4 bases, with 10 bases between them. CDR3 nucleotides: TGCAGCGTTGCCAGGGTCATCACCGGGGAGCTGTTTTTT. Its translation: CSVARVITGELFF.

The J gene is TRBJ1-1, the V gene TRBV7-9, with D tentatively TRBD1 (6 bases). Germline V gene data show CDR1 as SEHNR and CDR2 as FQNEAQ (reference sequence). The CDR3 totals 13 residues. The V end lost 5 bases, the J end lost 4 bases, and 11 bases lay between the germline ends. This chain's CDR3 is CASSPQGFTEAFF. CDR3 coding DNA: TGTGCCAGCAGCCCACAGGGATTCACTGAAGCTTTCTTT.

The V and J genes are TRBV7-2 and TRBJ2-3, with D tentatively TRBD2 (6 bases). V dropped 5 bases and J dropped 5 bases, with 11 bases sitting between them. CDR3 length: 13 amino acids. Germline CDR1 SGHTA, CDR2 FQGNSA. The CDR3, as DNA: TGTGCCAGCAGCACCCGAGCGGGAGATACGCAGTATTTT. Encoded protein: CASSTRAGDTQYF.

The V call is TRBV19, the J call TRBJ2-5; D is unresolved. There are 14 residues in the CDR3. CDR1 and CDR2 (germline): LNHDA, SQIVND (reference sequence). The ends were cut back, 0 bases at V and 0 bases at J, with 5 bases in the middle. This CDR3 is CASSIDRDQETQYF. The CDR3 bases are TGTGCCAGTAGTATAGACCGGGACCAAGAGACCCAGTACTTC.

This clone appeared once. CDR3 nucleotides: TGTGCCAGCAGCTTGTGGGCCGTCCTGGGCGCGTCTAATTCACCCCTCCACTTT. Translation: CASSLWAVLGASNSPLHF. J is TRBJ1-6 and V is TRBV5-6; D remains ambiguous. V was trimmed by 1 base and J by 6 bases, leaving 20 bases between them. Germline assignment: CDR1 SGHDT and CDR2 YYEEEE. The CDR3 is 18 amino acids.

This chain connects TRBV18 to TRBJ1-3; D is ambiguous. The germline V gene encodes CDR1 KGHSH and CDR2 LQKENI. The germline V and J ends were trimmed by 4 bases and 2 bases, with 6 bases remaining between them. The CDR3 consists of 13 residues. CDR3 bases: TGTGCCAGCTCACGGGAGACTGGAAACACCATATATTTT. The encoded protein is CASSRETGNTIYF.

The rearrangement joins TRBV6-2 or TRBV6-3 to TRBJ1-5, with unresolved D. Germline CDR1 and CDR2: MNHEY and SVGEGT. The CDR3 length is 12 residues. The V gene lost 2 bases and the J gene lost 11 bases, with 10 bases spanning the gap. CDR3 in DNA: TGTGCCAGCAGTTACGTGGGAGGCGCCCAGCATTTT. Translation gives CASSYVGGAQHF.

The chain joins TRBV7-9 to TRBJ2-1, with TRBD2 matching 7 bases. Looked up from germline, CDR1 is SEHNR and CDR2 is FQNEAQ (reference sequence). This CDR3 region has 15 residues. The ends lost 6 bases at V and 2 bases at J; junction bases unmatched: 7. In DNA form, the CDR3 reads TGTGCCAGCAGACGCAGCGGGATTACCTACAATGAGCAGTTCTTC. Its translation: CASRRSGITYNEQFF.

The genes are TRBV3-1 (or the pseudogene TRBV3-2) and TRBJ2-3; 14 nucleotides match TRBD2. Germline CDR1 and CDR2: LGHDT and YNNKEL (reference sequence). Trimming cost V 0 bases and J 4 bases; bases outside gene matches: 6. The CDR3 covers 18 residues. CDR3 sequence (DNA): TGTGCCAGCAGCCAAGATCTTCGGACTAGCGGGAGGTCAGATACGCAGTATTTT. As protein: CASSQDLRTSGRSDTQYF.

The genes are TRBV6-9 and TRBJ1-5; 8 nucleotides agree with TRBD1. The CDR3 loop spans 15 amino acids. The V segment lost 5 bases and the J segment 6 bases; nucleotides outside the gene matches: 9. Germline V gene data show CDR1 as MNHGY and CDR2 as SVAAGI. In DNA, the CDR3 is TGTGCCAGCAGTCCGAGGACAGGGAGGCGTCAGCCCCAGCATTTT. It specifies CASSPRTGRRQPQHF.

This chain uses TRBV27 with TRBJ2-1; weak D call: TRBD2 (6 bases). This CDR3 comprises 16 residues. V lost 1 base, J lost 9 bases, and 19 bases lay in between. Germline CDR1 and CDR2: MNHEY and SMNVEV (reference sequence). CDR3 loop: CASSLLGTSSPSEQFF. Written as DNA, the CDR3 is TGTGCCAGCAGTTTATTGGGGACTTCCTCACCCAGTGAGCAGTTCTTC.

The chain has TRBV4-2 and TRBJ2-3, with 10 bases identical to TRBD2. The germline V gene encodes CDR1 LGHNA and CDR2 YNFKEQ. The CDR3 extends over 15 amino acids. The J segment lost 6 bases and the V segment lost 1 base, leaving 4 bases of the junction unmatched. The CDR3, as DNA: TGTGCCAGCAGCCAAGGGGCAGCGGGGGGGGATACGCAGTATTTT. This sequence encodes CASSQGAAGGDTQYF.

The chain links TRBV5-6 to TRBJ1-2; 11 nucleotides align to TRBD1. Germline lookup yields CDR1 SGHDT and CDR2 YYEEEE. The CDR3 consists of 16 residues. The junction had 9 bases not matched to a gene; V was cut back by 2 bases and J by 6 bases. The CDR3 nucleotides read TGTGCCAGCAGCTTTGCGTCCGGGACAGGGGGGCATGGCTACACCTTC. This sequence encodes CASSFASGTGGHGYTF.

The chain has TRBV7-9 and TRBJ2-5; 7 bases line up with TRBD1. Germline values: CDR1 SEHNR, CDR2 FQNEAQ (reference sequence). V shed 5 bases and J 5 bases; nucleotides not matched to a gene: 5. The CDR3 consists of 13 residues. In DNA, the CDR3 is TGTGCCAGCAGCGCCAGGGGGACGGAGACCCAGTACTTC. The encoded protein is CASSARGTETQYF.

The chain employs TRBV7-9 and TRBJ2-2, with 9 bases aligning to TRBD1. Germline loops: CDR1 SEHNR, CDR2 FQNEAQ (reference sequence). This CDR3 comprises 16 residues. J lost 1 base, V lost 5 bases, and 5 bases had no gene match. The CDR3 DNA sequence: TGTGCCAGCAGCGTCAGGACAGGGGAGAACACCGGGGAGCTGTTTTTT. Translation: CASSVRTGENTGELFF.

V gene TRBV27 combines with J gene TRBJ2-7; no clear D. V was shortened by 8 bases and J by 6 bases, with 17 bases between the two germline ends. This CDR3 region has 13 residues. Germline CDR1 reads MNHEY; CDR2 reads SMNVEV (reference sequence). The DNA of the CDR3 is TGTGCCAGCGGAGATAACACCGGCGGCGAGCAGTACTTC. Its protein is CASGDNTGGEQYF.

The rearrangement joins TRBV29-1 to TRBJ2-1; D perhaps matches TRBD2 (6 bases). The CDR3 contains 13 residues. Trimming stripped 2 bases from V and 7 bases from J, with 12 bases between. Germline V gene lookup returns CDR1 SQVTM and CDR2 ANQGSEA. The CDR3 DNA reads as TGCAGCGTTGAAAAGGACTACCTAAATGAGCAGTTCTTC. Translation gives CSVEKDYLNEQFF.

The gene calls are TRBV5-6 and TRBJ1-1, with D possibly being TRBD1 (5 bases). The germline V gene encodes CDR1 SGHDT and CDR2 YYEEEE. Trimming stripped 3 bases from V and 5 bases from J, with 14 bases between. This CDR3 comprises 14 residues. The chain's CDR3 is CASSYGLQVTEAFF. The CDR3 nucleotides are TGTGCCAGCAGCTATGGTTTACAGGTGACTGAAGCTTTCTTT.

The genes are TRBV19 and TRBJ2-1; TRBD2 aligns across 10 bases. The CDR3 length is 17 residues. The ends lost 1 base at V and 6 bases at J; junction bases unmatched: 9. Germline CDR1 is LNHDA and CDR2 is SQIVND (reference sequence). CDR3 sequence reads: CASSIGALAGAINEQFF. The CDR3 DNA follows: TGTGCCAGTAGTATAGGGGCGCTAGCGGGGGCCATCAATGAGCAGTTCTTC.

The chain combines TRBV7-9 with TRBJ2-7; the match to TRBD2 covers 7 bases. V lost 6 bases, J lost 2 bases, and 13 bases stayed unmatched. CDR1 SEHNR and CDR2 FQNEAQ come from the germline V gene (reference sequence). The CDR3 contains 16 residues. CDR3 region: CASSLVGGRRTYEQYF. DNA for the CDR3: TGTGCCAGCAGTCTAGTTGGCGGGAGAAGAACCTACGAGCAGTACTTC.

The chain joins TRBV5-1 to TRBJ2-1; tentative D call: TRBD1 (6 bases). The germline V gene encodes CDR1 SGHRS and CDR2 YFSETQ. V lost 4 bases and J 2 bases, leaving 10 bases between the germline ends. There are 14 residues in the CDR3. The CDR3 DNA follows: TGCGCCAGCAGCCCAGGACAGACCTACAATGAGCAGTTCTTC. It codes for CASSPGQTYNEQFF.

V is TRBV7-9 and J is TRBJ2-3, with unresolved D. The CDR3 extends over 12 amino acids. V lost 2 bases to trimming and J lost 5 bases, with 5 bases between them. Germline V gives CDR1 SEHNR, CDR2 FQNEAQ (reference sequence). Here the CDR3 reads CASSLPRDTQYF. In DNA, the CDR3 is TGTGCCAGCAGCTTACCGAGAGATACGCAGTATTTT.

The rearrangement links TRBV10-2 to TRBJ2-1, with TRBD2 matching over 11 bases. The CDR3 sequence is 15 residues long. The J segment lost 5 bases and the V segment lost 6 bases, leaving 6 bases of the junction unmatched. CDR1 and CDR2 (germline): WSHSY, SAAADI. In DNA, the CDR3 is TGCGCCAGCAGCGCCGGGACTAGCGGCAACAATGAGCAGTTCTTC. This translates into CASSAGTSGNNEQFF.

J is TRBJ1-1 and V is TRBV27, with D unresolved. V was shortened by 3 bases and J by 0 bases, with 17 bases between the two germline ends. Per the germline V gene, CDR1 is MNHEY and CDR2 is SMNVEV (reference sequence). The CDR3 length is 17 residues. The CDR3 spells CASSLVGSRRLNTEAFF. CDR3 nucleotide sequence: TGTGCCAGCAGTTTGGTTGGCAGCCGGAGACTGAACACTGAAGCTTTCTTT.

The J gene is TRBJ2-1, the V gene TRBV5-4; 11 bases line up with TRBD2. CDR1 and CDR2 from the germline V gene are SGHNT and YYREEE (reference sequence). This CDR3 region has 18 residues. The J segment lost 7 bases and the V segment lost 1 base, leaving 13 bases of the junction unmatched. The CDR3 protein is CASSLMGYSGGAGNEQFF. In DNA form, the CDR3 reads TGTGCCAGCAGCTTGATGGGCTATAGCGGGGGGGCCGGAAATGAGCAGTTCTTC.